The present TCR beta chain was sequenced within a study of blood T cell repertoires in COVID-19. About the research overall: Whether acute or convalescent, the COVID-19 samples came from the United States, Italy and Spain. Sample material is recorded as cDNA or gDNA derived from T cells, B-cell-depleted T cells, or PBMCs.

Study processing details: Reference gene primer amplification yielded estimated nucleated cell counts. Measured with immunoSEQ multiplex PCR; TCRdb has only the in-frame clones, and not every one. The D gene and trimming were derived from the DNA, and the V and J assignments and clone size from that table. This sample yields 220,000 or so clones, of which about 80% are seen a single time; around 2% belongs to the top ten. V was trimmed by 6 bases and J by 5 bases, leaving 11 bases between them. The germline gives CDR1 MNHEY, CDR2 SVGAGI. There are 14 residues in the CDR3. The rearrangement uses TRBV6-5 and TRBJ1-6; D is unresolved. Sequencing input: peripheral blood. This TCR derives from an older woman with acute or convalescent COVID-19. The CDR3 protein is CASRDRVDNSPLHF. Here the CDR3 DNA reads TGTGCCAGCAGAGACCGGGTCGATAATTCACCCCTCCACTTT.